This TCR beta chain was recorded in a study of breast tumors, draining lymph nodes, adjacent tissues. CDR3 length: 16 amino acids. Germline CDR1 SGDLS, CDR2 YYNGEE. TCRdb re-called the multiplex PCR reads through MiXCR, storing one row per CDR3 protein. The data show 150,000 to 200,000 distinct CDR3 sequences, roughly 30% seen once. Samples came from axillary lymph nodes draining the breast cancer. Study-level points and caveats: Compared with basal-like, luminal-like tumors shared significantly more repertoire with nontumor tissue. Findings are consistent with lymph node origin and intratumoral expansion of most tumor T cells. That most tumor T cells come from lymph nodes remained unproven. Compared with lymph nodes, tumors were less diverse; compared with nontumor tissue, more.

Worth noting for this clonotype: Its target is not known. This could be a read error, since a much larger clone is one nucleotide away.

The source of this sequence is a female donor with breast cancer. Some clones in this sample may be carry-over from other donors' samples. Material: axillary lymph node tissue. The chain is built from TRBV9 and TRBJ1-4; possibly TRBD1 for D (6 bases). CDR3 in amino acids: CASSVGSGTPNETLFF. The CDR3 region has the DNA TGTGCCAGCAGCGTAGGGTCGGGGACACCTAATGAAACACTGTTTTTT. Using reference TRBV9 and TRBJ1-4 for the parts outside the CDR3, the full variable domain is DSGVTQTPKHLITATGQRVTLRCSPRSGDLSVYWYQQSLDQGLQFLIQYYNGEERAKGNILERFSAQQFPDLHSELNLSSLELGDSALYFCASSVGSGTPNETLFFGSGTQLSVL.